This paragraph covers one T cell receptor beta chain sequence. This clonotype was seen many times. Its antigen target is currently unknown. Qualities for individual bases were not recorded, and no much larger clone is one base off. The sample's time point, from its label and the paper: sample taken at primary tumor resection. For TCR sequencing, whole RNA was extracted from tumor and nontumor lung tissue, or from cryopreserved PBMC samples, and no cell sorting was done. Samples were obtained from over 70 patients with early-stage, untreated non-small cell lung cancer from the lung TRACERx cohort. Patients were selected for TCR sequencing only if sufficient RNA was available from at least two tumor regions. The entry originates in a study of spatial heterogeneity in lung cancer (dated by TCRdb to about 2019). Concerning the study at large: Beta-chain transcripts were consistently detected in greater numbers than alpha-chain transcripts, which likely reflected higher beta-chain transcript abundance. At surgery, roughly 220 tumor regions, approximately 64 matched nontumor lung samples and some 54 PBMC samples were TCR-sequenced for both alpha and beta chains. In the raw uncorrected reads, each unique combination of TCR and UMI appeared more than ten times on average. The study quantitatively compared TCR alpha and beta repertoires across multiple tumor regions, matched nontumor lung and blood in non-small cell lung cancer. TCR repertoire features were related to nonsynonymous mutation counts determined by whole-exome sequencing of tumor tissue.

V was cut back by 3 bases and J by 2 bases, leaving a gap of 14 bases between them. CDR1 and CDR2, per the germline V gene, are SGHVS and FQNEAQ. Inclusive of the bounding cysteine and phenylalanine, the CDR3 is 16 residues long. The DNA shown is the 48-base CDR3, in frame from base 1. Summary of the overall study and its limitations: Ubiquitous expanded tumor TCRs were found in blood more often at tumor resection than at routine follow-up. Confirming at a functional level the hypothesis that regional TCRs recognize regional mutations was considered to require additional single-cell paired TCR alpha and beta sequencing.

To prepare the library, 5' RACE was applied. Sequencing relied on a NextSeq 500. The TCR library protocol attached a unique molecular identifier to each TCR cDNA molecule to allow correction of PCR and sequencing errors. The authors' analysis ran thus. TCR identification, UMI-based error correction and CDR3 extraction were all carried out with Decombinator tools. Expanded TCRs were defined as those above a frequency of 2 per 1,000, corresponding to the top 1% of the tumor frequency distribution. Renyi diversity was computed with the R vegan package after each repertoire had been subsampled 100 times to 5,000 TCRs. CDR3 similarity networks were constructed using string-kernel similarity of amino acid triplets, with links drawn between CDR3s whose pairwise similarity was above 0.82. The public reads were reprocessed in TCRdb via fastp at Q25 and MiXCR, keeping in-frame beta chains. Under each unique CDR3 protein, matching rows form one entry showing the most common genes and DNA. TCRdb's processing, not the authors', yielded these V and J calls. This sample lists more than 75,000 distinct CDR3 sequences; about 12% were detected once. The ten top clones hold 4.6% of the sample.

This receptor chain uses TRBV7-8 and TRBJ1-3, and perhaps TRBD1 as D gene, on 6 matching bases. The TCR was taken from a male donor with early-stage non-small cell lung cancer. Material: PBMCs, obtained at surgery. The encoded CDR3 is CASSLNTGGTGNTIYF. The nucleotide sequence reads as follows: TGTGCCAGCAGCTTGAACACGGGGGGCACTGGAAACACCATATATTTT.